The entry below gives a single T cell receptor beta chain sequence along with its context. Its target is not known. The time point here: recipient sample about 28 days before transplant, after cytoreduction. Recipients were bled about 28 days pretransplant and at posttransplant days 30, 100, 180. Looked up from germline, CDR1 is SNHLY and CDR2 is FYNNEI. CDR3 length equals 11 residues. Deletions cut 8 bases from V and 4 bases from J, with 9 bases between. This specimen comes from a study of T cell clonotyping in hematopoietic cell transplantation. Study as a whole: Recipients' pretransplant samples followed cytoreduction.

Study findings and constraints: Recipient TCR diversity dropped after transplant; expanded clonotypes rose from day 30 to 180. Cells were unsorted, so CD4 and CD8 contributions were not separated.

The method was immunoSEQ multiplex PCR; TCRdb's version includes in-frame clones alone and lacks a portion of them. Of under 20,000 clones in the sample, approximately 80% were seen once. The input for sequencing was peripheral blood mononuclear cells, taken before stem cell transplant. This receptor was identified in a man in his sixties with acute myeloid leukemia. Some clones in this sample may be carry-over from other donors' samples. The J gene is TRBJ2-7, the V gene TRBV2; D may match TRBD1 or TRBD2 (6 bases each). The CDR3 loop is CASGGPYEQYF. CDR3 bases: TGTGCCAGCGGGGGGCCTTACGAGCAGTACTTC.